These T cell receptor beta chains were read from a single sample in a study of T-cell memory formation after mild COVID-19. From the 5' RACE reads, TCRdb called clonotypes with MiXCR, one entry per CDR3 protein. The sample has about 350,000 distinct CDR3 sequences; around 13% are singletons. The sequenced sample was PBMCs or a T cell subset sorted from them (not recorded which). The receptors here all came from a man between 18 and 35 years old who had mild COVID-19 (a few samples of this study predate the infection). Cell type and time point are not known. Both conserved end residues are part of each CDR3. Clone sizes are given selectively: once, few, many, or a class where the clone is expanded.

clone size: -
V gene: TRBV12-3/TRBV12-4
J gene: TRBJ1-5
CDR3 protein: CASSLGTYQPQHF

clone size: few
V gene: TRBV6-6
J gene: TRBJ2-5
CDR3 protein: CASRIPGTEETQYF

clone size: -
V gene: TRBV6-2/TRBV6-3
J gene: TRBJ2-2
CDR3 protein: CASSKWTLGAVRTGELFF

clone size: few
V gene: TRBV6-1
J gene: TRBJ2-5
CDR3 protein: CASNYWGWKETQYF

clone size: -
V gene: TRBV7-2
J gene: TRBJ2-7
CDR3 protein: CASSLRTGGFGEQYF

clone size: few
V gene: TRBV4-2
J gene: TRBJ2-7
CDR3 protein: CASSQDQAGGGEQYF

clone size: -
V gene: TRBV19
J gene: TRBJ2-7
CDR3 protein: CASRSQDGTYEQYF

clone size: few
V gene: TRBV7-9
J gene: TRBJ1-4
CDR3 protein: CASSSDRVSHEKLFF

clone size: -
V gene: TRBV2
J gene: TRBJ2-5
CDR3 protein: CASNRGAQETQYF

clone size: -
V gene: TRBV18
J gene: TRBJ1-4
CDR3 protein: CASSPRGTNEKLFF

clone size: many
V gene: TRBV5-5
J gene: TRBJ1-1
CDR3 protein: CASSKGNTEAFF

clone size: few
V gene: TRBV11-3
J gene: TRBJ2-1
CDR3 protein: CASSLGRGPYNEQFF

clone size: -
V gene: TRBV6-2/TRBV6-3
J gene: TRBJ1-2
CDR3 protein: CATQGNYGYTF

clone size: few
V gene: TRBV5-1
J gene: TRBJ2-3
CDR3 protein: CASSPRDGGTDTQYF

clone size: few
V gene: TRBV9
J gene: TRBJ2-3
CDR3 protein: CASSVGGGGGRDTQYF

clone size: -
V gene: TRBV5-1
J gene: TRBJ1-6
CDR3 protein: CASSSGFADSPLHF

clone size: -
V gene: TRBV5-1
J gene: TRBJ2-5
CDR3 protein: CASSETGAEGTQYF

clone size: -
V gene: TRBV5-1
J gene: TRBJ2-3
CDR3 protein: CASSRTGSPDTQYF

clone size: -
V gene: TRBV3-1
J gene: TRBJ1-1
CDR3 protein: CASSPRDRGAFF

clone size: -
V gene: TRBV5-1
J gene: TRBJ1-2
CDR3 protein: CASSLDQGFYGYTF

clone size: -
V gene: TRBV6-2/TRBV6-3
J gene: TRBJ2-2
CDR3 protein: CASWGGLADTGELFF

clone size: -
V gene: TRBV20-1
J gene: TRBJ2-5
CDR3 protein: CSALAGGWETQYF

clone size: -
V gene: TRBV7-2
J gene: TRBJ2-7
CDR3 protein: CASSSPGLAGIHEQYF

clone size: few
V gene: TRBV20-1
J gene: TRBJ2-1
CDR3 protein: CSGGAGVSSYNEQFF

clone size: -
V gene: TRBV20-1
J gene: TRBJ2-3
CDR3 protein: CSADPLASGTDTQYF

clone size: few
V gene: TRBV5-1
J gene: TRBJ1-1
CDR3 protein: CASSLGFGPGRGTEAFF

clone size: few
V gene: TRBV4-3
J gene: TRBJ2-7
CDR3 protein: CASSQGLAEGYEQYF

clone size: few
V gene: TRBV6-2/TRBV6-3
J gene: TRBJ2-1
CDR3 protein: CASSYGQLYEQFF

clone size: -
V gene: TRBV7-8
J gene: TRBJ2-3
CDR3 protein: CASSLVGGPGDTQYF

clone size: -
V gene: TRBV4-1
J gene: TRBJ2-5
CDR3 protein: CASSQYDRQETQYF

clone size: many
V gene: TRBV6-2/TRBV6-3
J gene: TRBJ1-6
CDR3 protein: CASSYSKSNNSPLHF

clone size: many
V gene: TRBV5-1
J gene: TRBJ2-1
CDR3 protein: CASSRASGNEQFF

clone size: -
V gene: TRBV6-2/TRBV6-3
J gene: TRBJ2-1
CDR3 protein: CASNKEYFYNEQFF

clone size: -
V gene: TRBV20-1
J gene: TRBJ2-1
CDR3 protein: CSAREEGLAVSYNEQFF

clone size: -
V gene: TRBV5-1
J gene: TRBJ2-2
CDR3 protein: CASSVDRDGDGELFF

clone size: -
V gene: TRBV5-4
J gene: TRBJ2-5
CDR3 protein: CASSLDASGGLRETQYF

clone size: few
V gene: TRBV7-9
J gene: TRBJ1-2
CDR3 protein: CASSHPRGRHGYTF

clone size: -
V gene: TRBV11-1
J gene: TRBJ2-1
CDR3 protein: CASSPFRGGSYNEQFF

clone size: few
V gene: TRBV20-1
J gene: TRBJ1-2
CDR3 protein: CSATMPANYGYTF

clone size: -
V gene: TRBV4-2
J gene: TRBJ1-5
CDR3 protein: CASSQDRQGESNQPQHF

clone size: many
V gene: TRBV20-1
J gene: TRBJ2-1
CDR3 protein: CSAGLAGGGGEQFF

clone size: few
V gene: TRBV27
J gene: TRBJ2-2
CDR3 protein: CASSFGTTTGELFF

clone size: few
V gene: TRBV7-9
J gene: TRBJ1-2
CDR3 protein: CASSLAAGDYSYGYTF

clone size: -
V gene: TRBV7-9
J gene: TRBJ1-2
CDR3 protein: CASSSPDPERTF

clone size: many
V gene: TRBV20-1
J gene: TRBJ2-5
CDR3 protein: CSAAPGGRGETQYF

clone size: many
V gene: TRBV7-2
J gene: TRBJ2-7
CDR3 protein: CASSPRDRVDNEQYF

clone size: -
V gene: TRBV7-2
J gene: TRBJ2-5
CDR3 protein: CASERLAGVRETQYF

clone size: -
V gene: TRBV20-1
J gene: TRBJ2-7
CDR3 protein: CSAKGPTYEQYF

clone size: many
V gene: TRBV6-6
J gene: TRBJ2-5
CDR3 protein: CASSKGQSISLETQYF

clone size: -
V gene: TRBV15
J gene: TRBJ1-2
CDR3 protein: CATSRGPSGQLNYGYTF

clone size: -
V gene: TRBV7-3
J gene: TRBJ2-1
CDR3 protein: CASSLSRPGLSSYNEQFF

clone size: many
V gene: TRBV12-3/TRBV12-4
J gene: TRBJ1-4
CDR3 protein: CASSTGGPAATNEKLFF

clone size: -
V gene: TRBV19
J gene: TRBJ1-2
CDR3 protein: CATHLNYGYTF

clone size: few
V gene: TRBV5-1
J gene: TRBJ1-2
CDR3 protein: CASTARGANQGYTF

clone size: -
V gene: TRBV7-9
J gene: TRBJ2-7
CDR3 protein: CASSLAAGAREQYF

clone size: few
V gene: TRBV20-1
J gene: TRBJ1-4
CDR3 protein: CSAQLQGADEKLFF

clone size: -
V gene: TRBV18
J gene: TRBJ2-7
CDR3 protein: CASSRSRGETYYEQYF

clone size: -
V gene: TRBV5-1
J gene: TRBJ2-2
CDR3 protein: CASSLEGQDRAGELFF

clone size: -
V gene: TRBV21-1
J gene: TRBJ2-7
CDR3 protein: CASSKGGF

clone size: -
V gene: TRBV18
J gene: TRBJ1-5
CDR3 protein: CASSTSTGGQGPQHF